These T cell receptor beta chains were read from a single sample in a study of T cell clonotyping in hematopoietic cell transplantation. Assay: immunoSEQ multiplex PCR; the TCRdb copy retains only in-frame clones and omits some. The sample holds roughly 11,000 clones; 75% to 90% are singletons and the top ten take roughly 3.5%. Material: peripheral blood mononuclear cells. The receptors here all came from a human donor who either received an allogeneic hematopoietic cell transplant for a myeloid malignancy or was a related donor (not recorded which). Some clones in this sample may be carry-over from other donors' samples. Both conserved end residues are part of each CDR3. D genes are given only for firm matches. Clone size is stated in some rows and not others, as once, few, many or a class when expanded.

clone_size	v_call	j_call	d_call	cdr3_nt	cdr3_aa
NA	TRBV9	TRBJ2-2	NA	TGTGCCAGCAGCGTAGCACACTCGAACACCGGGGAGCTGTTTTTT	CASSVAHSNTGELFF
NA	TRBV11-1	TRBJ2-3	NA	TGTGCCAGCAGCTTTCTCACAGATACGCAGTATTTT	CASSFLTDTQYF
NA	TRBV4-3	TRBJ1-6	NA	TGCGCCAGCAGCCTGTACAGAGCGGTGGGATCACCCCTCCACTTT	CASSLYRAVGSPLHF
NA	TRBV6-5	TRBJ2-7	NA	TGTGCCAGCAGACAGATCTACGAGCAGTACTTC	CASRQIYEQYF
NA	TRBV27	TRBJ1-5	TRBD1	TGTGCCACCGATGGACAGGGTTTCATTGTGGGGAATTTGAATGGCAATCAGCCCCAGCATTTT	CATDGQGFIVGNLNGNQPQHF
NA	TRBV19	TRBJ1-2	TRBD1	TGTGCCAGTAGTACGACCCGGGACAGGGAACACACCTTC	CASSTTRDREHTF
NA	TRBV6-5	TRBJ2-7	TRBD1	TGTGCCAGCAGTTCGCCGGGACAGGGCTACGAGCAGTACTTC	CASSSPGQGYEQYF
NA	TRBV7-6	TRBJ1-1	NA	TGTGCCAGCAGCTCTAGAGGGGGGACTGAAGCTTTCTTT	CASSSRGGTEAFF
NA	TRBV20-1	TRBJ1-2	NA	TGCAGTGCCCCCACAGCTTATGGCTACACCTTC	CSAPTAYGYTF
NA	TRBV5-1	TRBJ2-7	NA	TGCGCCAGCAGCTTCGGGGGTGAGAGCTCCTACGAGCAGTACTTC	CASSFGGESSYEQYF
NA	TRBV25-1	TRBJ2-5	TRBD1	TGTGCCAGCAGTGAACTAGACAGGGAGGAGACCCAGTACTTC	CASSELDREETQYF
once	TRBV6-1	TRBJ1-4	NA	TGTGCCAGCAGTGAAGCGTATCCCCCAGTGACCGCTACACCCTTT	CASSEAYPPVTATPF
NA	TRBV30	TRBJ1-6	NA	TGTGCCTGGAGTGGGCTAACAGGGCGCCCCTATAATTCACCCCTCCACTTT	CAWSGLTGRPYNSPLHF
once	TRBV13	TRBJ2-3	NA	TGTGCCAGCAGCCTGGGGGCCCTAGATACGCAGTATTTT	CASSLGALDTQYF
NA	TRBV19	TRBJ2-7	NA	TGTGCCAGTGCCGACTTAGCGGTCTCCTACGAGCAGTACTTC	CASADLAVSYEQYF
NA	TRBV9	TRBJ2-2	NA	TGTGCCAGCGGAGACAGGCTAATCTCGGGGGAGCTGTTTTTT	CASGDRLISGELFF
NA	TRBV10-3	TRBJ1-1	TRBD1	TGTGCCATCAGGGGGGGACAGGTCACTGAAGCTTTCTTT	CAIRGGQVTEAFF
NA	TRBV14	TRBJ1-5	NA	TGTGCCAGCAGCCATGCGGGTTTACAGTCCCAGCACTTT	CASSHAGLQSQHF
NA	TRBV25-1	TRBJ2-7	NA	TGTGCCAGCAGCACGGCAGCCACCTACGAGCAGTACTTC	CASSTAATYEQYF
NA	TRBV7-9	TRBJ2-7	NA	TGTGCCAGCAGCTTAGTGGTGGATTTCTTCGAGCAGTACTTC	CASSLVVDFFEQYF
NA	TRBV7-3	TRBJ2-5	TRBD2	TGTGCCAGCAGCCAATTAGCGGGGGGGCTCAGGACCCAGTACTTC	CASSQLAGGLRTQYF
NA	TRBV19	TRBJ1-5	NA	TGTGCCAGTAGTTATAGCAATCAGCCCCAGCATTTT	CASSYSNQPQHF